These 8 T cell receptor beta chains were sequenced from one sample in a study of blood T cell repertoires in COVID-19 (dated by TCRdb to the early 2020s). Library creation used the immunoSEQ multiplex PCR assay. The table was pulled from immuneACCESS by TCRdb, which kept in-frame rearrangements only. Such tables lose some clones; where checked, under half of the loss comes from unresolved V genes, and the rest has no known cause. The sample table shows around 250,000 clones, and about four fifths are seen once. In total, the top ten clones hold approximately 3.2% of the sample. Sequenced: peripheral blood. The source of these receptors is a woman under 30 with acute or convalescent COVID-19.

The rearrangement uses TRBV5-4 and TRBJ1-5; unclear D gene. The CDR3 covers 17 residues. Per germline, CDR1 SGHNT and CDR2 YYREEE (reference sequence). Trimming left V 0 bases short and J 0 bases short, with 13 bases between. Written as DNA, the CDR3 is TGTGCCAGCAGCTTGGGGAGGGATGGATATAGCAATCAGCCCCAGCATTTT. Its translation is CASSLGRDGYSNQPQHF. Variable domain in full (rest from reference TRBV5-4 and TRBJ1-5): ETGVTQSPTHLIKTRGQQVTLRCSSQSGHNTVSWYQQALGQGPQFIFQYYREEENGRGNFPPRFSGLQFPNYSSELNVNALELDDSALYLCASSLGRDGYSNQPQHFGDGTRLSIL.

This clone appeared many times. The chain carries TRBV23-1 and TRBJ2-3; D perhaps matches TRBD1 (6 bases). TRBV23-1 counts as an open reading frame of uncertain function. The V and J ends lost 10 bases and 4 bases respectively, with 27 bases between them. This CDR3 has 17 amino acids. The CDR3 here is CAIPELRGPVISDTQYF. The CDR3 nucleotides are TGCGCCATCCCCGAACTCAGGGGTCCTGTGATTTCAGATACGCAGTATTTT.

The V and J genes are TRBV19 and TRBJ1-5, with D possibly TRBD1 on 6 matching bases. Trimming took 6 bases from V and 6 from J, leaving 15 bases between them. This CDR3 contains 14 residues. CDR1 is LNHDA and CDR2 is SQIVND in the germline V gene (reference sequence). The CDR3 sequence is CASRVSGGAQPQHF. The CDR3 DNA follows: TGTGCCAGTAGAGTTTCCGGGGGGGCTCAGCCCCAGCATTTT.

V is TRBV6-1 and J is TRBJ1-1, with TRBD1 as a possible D gene (6 bases). Germline V gene sequence: CDR1 MNHNS, CDR2 SASEGT. The CDR3 spans 15 residues. The ends were cut back, 3 bases at V and 0 bases at J, with 11 bases in the middle. CDR3 protein: CASSDPSGVNTEAFF. In nucleotides, the CDR3 is TGTGCCAGCAGTGACCCGTCAGGGGTGAACACTGAAGCTTTCTTT.

The chain has TRBV7-6 and TRBJ2-2, with 7 bases identical to TRBD2. The CDR3 contains 17 residues. Looked up from germline, CDR1 is SGHVS and CDR2 is FNYEAQ. Trimming cost V 5 bases and J 8 bases; bases outside gene matches: 17. The CDR3: CASSPLGAGDLGGELFF. The CDR3 region has the DNA TGTGCCAGCAGCCCCTTGGGCGCGGGAGACCTCGGGGGGGAGCTGTTTTTT. Together with reference TRBV7-6 and TRBJ2-2, the CDR3 gives the full variable domain: GAGVSQSPRYKVTKRGQDVALRCDPISGHVSLYWYRQALGQGPEFLTYFNYEAQQDKSGLPNDRFSAERPEGSISTLTIQRTEQRDSAMYRCASSPLGAGDLGGELFFGEGSRLTVL.

This clone was seen more than once but under ten times. This chain links TRBV25-1 with TRBJ1-1, with a possible D match to TRBD1 (6 bases). The CDR3 consists of 11 residues. Germline V gene data show CDR1 as MGHDK and CDR2 as SYGVNS. The ends were cut back, 10 bases at V and 2 bases at J, with 8 bases in the middle. The chain's CDR3 is CAIGTNTEAFF. The CDR3, as DNA: TGTGCCATAGGGACAAACACTGAAGCTTTCTTT.

To note about this clone: The sample has other DNA sequences that encode this CDR3 too. V usage is TRBV28 and J usage is TRBJ1-2, with TRBD1 matching 9 bases. The V and J ends lost 5 bases and 7 bases, in that order; junction bases with no gene match: 8. The CDR3 totals 14 residues. Looked up from germline, CDR1 is MDHEN and CDR2 is SYDVKM. The CDR3 region is CASSLYGTGLGYTF. CDR3 nucleotide sequence: TGTGCCAGCAGTCTCTACGGGACAGGGCTTGGCTACACCTTC.

The rearrangement uses TRBV27 and TRBJ2-1; 8 bases line up with TRBD1. CDR3 length equals 15 residues. The germline V gene encodes CDR1 MNHEY and CDR2 SMNVEV (reference sequence). The V segment lost 6 bases and the J segment 0 bases; nucleotides outside the gene matches: 4. The CDR3 DNA reads TGTGCCAGCAGGAATACAGGGGGCTCCTACAATGAGCAGTTCTTC. Translation gives CASRNTGGSYNEQFF.